This TCR beta chain was captured in a study of blood T cells in healthy people across ages. Ranging in age from roughly 6 to 90, the donors were healthy Caucasian individuals from Russia. A remark on this clonotype: Compared with germline, one end of the junction differs, possibly owing to a read error.

Through a sample-barcoded 5' primer and a J-beta primer mix, a second PCR was run for roughly 6 to 12 cycles. Each CDR3 protein is one row after TCRdb ran MiXCR on the 5' RACE reads. The sample yields 600,000 to 650,000 distinct CDR3 sequences, under 70% seen once. The clonotype was recovered from a man in his 60s in good health. The specimen sequenced was blood.

CDR3 coding DNA: TGTGCCAGCCGCTTCAATGGGGGACAGGGGGGATCACCCCTCCACTTT. Protein sequence: CASRFNGGQGGSPLHF. V and J are TRBV7-2 and TRBJ1-6; TRBD1 matches 11 bases. CDR1 is SGHTA and CDR2 is FQGNSA in the germline V gene. The CDR3 is 16 amino acids.